This record concerns one TCR beta chain sequence. Its antigen is undetermined. These data are taken from a study of shared clonotypes between healthy human individuals. Study conclusions and caveats: For naive CD4 cells, around 5.1% of clonotypes were shared across a handful of donors. Rarefaction demonstrated incomplete sorted-subset sequencing despite large depth.

CD45RO+ cells and CCR7-negative CD45RA+ TemRA cells were combined as CD8 memory. V was trimmed by 6 bases and J by 1 base, leaving 12 bases between them. There are 13 residues in the CDR3. From germline, CDR1 is SQVTM and CDR2 ANQGSEA. Clones were read by immunoSEQ multiplex PCR, and TCRdb kept only the in-frame ones, dropping some. The data show more than 550,000 clones, roughly 88% seen once. The chain recombines TRBV29-1 with TRBJ1-1; TRBD1 might be the D (5 bases). The source material was memory CD8+ T cells from PBMCs. Stated subset: CD45RO+ cells pooled with CCR7-negative TemRA cells. This TCR was sampled from a young man in good health. Some clones in this sample may be carry-over from other donors' samples. CDR3 coding DNA: TGCAGCGTCTCGGACATACCGAACACTGAAGCTTTCTTT. Translated: CSVSDIPNTEAFF. Full variable domain (missing parts from reference TRBV29-1 and TRBJ1-1): SAVISQKPSRDICQRGTSLTIQCQVDSQVTMMFWYRQQPGQSLTLIATANQGSEATYESGFVIDKFPISRPNLTFSTLTVSNMSPEDSSIYLCSVSDIPNTEAFFGQGTRLTVV.